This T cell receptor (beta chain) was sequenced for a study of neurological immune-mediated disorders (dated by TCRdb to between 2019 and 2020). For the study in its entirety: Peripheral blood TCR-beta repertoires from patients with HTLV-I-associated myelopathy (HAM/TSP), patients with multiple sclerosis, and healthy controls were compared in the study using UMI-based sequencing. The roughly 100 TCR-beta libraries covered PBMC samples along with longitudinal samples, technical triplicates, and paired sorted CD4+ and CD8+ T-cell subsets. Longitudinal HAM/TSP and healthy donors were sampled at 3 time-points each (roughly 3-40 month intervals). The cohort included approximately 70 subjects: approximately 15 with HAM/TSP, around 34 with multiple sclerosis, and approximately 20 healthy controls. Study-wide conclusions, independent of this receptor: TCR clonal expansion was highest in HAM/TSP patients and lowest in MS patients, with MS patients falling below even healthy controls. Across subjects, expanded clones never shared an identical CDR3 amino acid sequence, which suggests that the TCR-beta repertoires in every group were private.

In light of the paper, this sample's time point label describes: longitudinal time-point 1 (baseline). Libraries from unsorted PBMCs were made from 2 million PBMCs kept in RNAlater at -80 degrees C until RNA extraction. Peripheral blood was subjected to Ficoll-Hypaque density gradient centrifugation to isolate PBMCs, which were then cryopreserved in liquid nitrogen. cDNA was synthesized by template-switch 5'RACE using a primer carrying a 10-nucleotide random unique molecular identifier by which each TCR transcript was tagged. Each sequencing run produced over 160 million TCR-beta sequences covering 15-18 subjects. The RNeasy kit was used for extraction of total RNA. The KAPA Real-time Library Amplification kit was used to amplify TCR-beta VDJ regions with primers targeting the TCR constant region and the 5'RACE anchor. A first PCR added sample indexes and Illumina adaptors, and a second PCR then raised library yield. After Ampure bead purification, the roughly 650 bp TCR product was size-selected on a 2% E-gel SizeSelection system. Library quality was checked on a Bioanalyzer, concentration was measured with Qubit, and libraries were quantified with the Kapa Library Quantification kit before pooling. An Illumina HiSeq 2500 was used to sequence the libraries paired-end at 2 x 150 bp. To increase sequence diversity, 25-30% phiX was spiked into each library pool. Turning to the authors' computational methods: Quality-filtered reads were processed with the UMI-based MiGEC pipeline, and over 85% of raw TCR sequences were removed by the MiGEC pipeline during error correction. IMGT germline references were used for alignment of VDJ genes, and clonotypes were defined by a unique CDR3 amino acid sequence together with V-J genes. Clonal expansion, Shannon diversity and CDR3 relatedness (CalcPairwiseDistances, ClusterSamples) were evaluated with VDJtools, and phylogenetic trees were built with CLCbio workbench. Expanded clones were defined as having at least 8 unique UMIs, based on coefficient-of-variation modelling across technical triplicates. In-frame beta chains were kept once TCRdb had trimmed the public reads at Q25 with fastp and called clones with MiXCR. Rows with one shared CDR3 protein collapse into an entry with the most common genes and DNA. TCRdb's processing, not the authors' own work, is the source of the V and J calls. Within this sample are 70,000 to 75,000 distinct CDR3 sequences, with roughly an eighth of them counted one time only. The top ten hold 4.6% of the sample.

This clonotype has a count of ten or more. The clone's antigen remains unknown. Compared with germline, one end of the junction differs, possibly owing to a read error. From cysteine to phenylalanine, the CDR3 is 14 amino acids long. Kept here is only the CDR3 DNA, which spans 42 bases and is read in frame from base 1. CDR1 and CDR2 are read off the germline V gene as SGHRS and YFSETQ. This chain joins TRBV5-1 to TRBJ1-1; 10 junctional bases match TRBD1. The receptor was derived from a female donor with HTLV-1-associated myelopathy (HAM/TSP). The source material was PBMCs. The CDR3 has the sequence CASRLDRGATEAFF. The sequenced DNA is TGCGCCAGCAGGTTGGACAGGGGGGCAACTGAAGCTTTCTTT.